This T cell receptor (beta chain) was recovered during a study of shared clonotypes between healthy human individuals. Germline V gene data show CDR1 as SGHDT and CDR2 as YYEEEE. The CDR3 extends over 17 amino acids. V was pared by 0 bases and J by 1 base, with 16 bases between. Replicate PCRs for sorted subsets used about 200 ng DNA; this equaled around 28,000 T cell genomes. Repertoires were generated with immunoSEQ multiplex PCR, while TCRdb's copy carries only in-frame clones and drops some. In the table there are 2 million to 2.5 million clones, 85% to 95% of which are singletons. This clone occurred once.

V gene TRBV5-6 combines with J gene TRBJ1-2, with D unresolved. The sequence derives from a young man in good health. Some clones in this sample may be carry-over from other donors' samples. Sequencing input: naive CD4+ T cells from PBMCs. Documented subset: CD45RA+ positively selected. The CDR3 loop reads CASSLGSGENSNYGYTF. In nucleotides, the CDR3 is TGTGCCAGCAGCTTGGGGTCCGGTGAAAATAGTAACTATGGCTACACCTTC.